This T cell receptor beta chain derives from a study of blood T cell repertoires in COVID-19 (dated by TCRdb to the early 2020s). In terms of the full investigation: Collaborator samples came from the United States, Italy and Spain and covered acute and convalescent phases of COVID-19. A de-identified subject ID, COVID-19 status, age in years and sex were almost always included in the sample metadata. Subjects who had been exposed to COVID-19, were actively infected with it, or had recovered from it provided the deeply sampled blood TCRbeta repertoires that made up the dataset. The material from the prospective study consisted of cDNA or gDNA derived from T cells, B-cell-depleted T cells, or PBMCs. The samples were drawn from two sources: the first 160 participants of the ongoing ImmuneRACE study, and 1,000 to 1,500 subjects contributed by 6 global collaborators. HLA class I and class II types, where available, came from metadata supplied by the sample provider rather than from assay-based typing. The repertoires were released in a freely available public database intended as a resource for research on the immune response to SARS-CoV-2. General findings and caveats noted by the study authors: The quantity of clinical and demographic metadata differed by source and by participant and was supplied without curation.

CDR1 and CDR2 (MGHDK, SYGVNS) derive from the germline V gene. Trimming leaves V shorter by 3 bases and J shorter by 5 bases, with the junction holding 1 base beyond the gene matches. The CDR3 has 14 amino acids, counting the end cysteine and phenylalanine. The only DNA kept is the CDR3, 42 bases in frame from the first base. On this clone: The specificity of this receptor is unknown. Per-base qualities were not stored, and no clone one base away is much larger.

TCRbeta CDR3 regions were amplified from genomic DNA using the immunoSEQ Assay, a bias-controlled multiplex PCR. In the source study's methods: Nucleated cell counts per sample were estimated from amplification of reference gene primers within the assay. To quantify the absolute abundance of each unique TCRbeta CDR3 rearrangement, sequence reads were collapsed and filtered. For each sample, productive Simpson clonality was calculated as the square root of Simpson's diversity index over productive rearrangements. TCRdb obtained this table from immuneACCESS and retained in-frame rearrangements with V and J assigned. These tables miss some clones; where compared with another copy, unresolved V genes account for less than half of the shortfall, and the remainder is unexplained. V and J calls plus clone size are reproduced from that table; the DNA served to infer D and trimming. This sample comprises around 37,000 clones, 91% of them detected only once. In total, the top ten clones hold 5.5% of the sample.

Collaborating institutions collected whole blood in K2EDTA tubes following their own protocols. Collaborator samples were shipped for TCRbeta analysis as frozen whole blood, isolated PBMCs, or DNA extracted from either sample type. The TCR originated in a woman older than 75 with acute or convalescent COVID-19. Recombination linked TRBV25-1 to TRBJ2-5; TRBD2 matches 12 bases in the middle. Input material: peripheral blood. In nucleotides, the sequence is TGTGCCAGCAGTGATGGACTAGCGGGGGAGACCCAGTACTTC. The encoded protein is CASSDGLAGETQYF.